Below, 14 T cell receptor beta chains from the same sample are listed, as sequenced in a study of OX40 agonist ivuxolimab in advanced cancers. Some clones are missing from TCRdb's copy, which holds only in-frame ones; the method was immunoSEQ multiplex PCR. Found here are some 64,000 clones, roughly 90% of them singletons; the top ten hold about a quarter. Material: CD4+ or CD8+ T cells sorted from blood, obtained in a trial of the OX40 agonist ivuxolimab. All receptors come from an adult with an advanced solid tumor such as melanoma, head and neck, liver or kidney cancer.

This chain joins TRBV10-3 and TRBJ2-1, with D possibly being TRBD2 (6 bases). Germline V CDR1 and CDR2: ENHRY, SYGVKD. The CDR3 runs to 15 residues. The V end was cut by 7 bases, the J end by 5 bases, with 18 bases between. The chain's CDR3 is CAINPGGEEDNEQFF. CDR3 DNA: TGTGCCATCAATCCCGGGGGAGAGGAGGACAATGAGCAGTTCTTC.

V usage is TRBV4-2 and J usage is TRBJ2-3; 15 nucleotides align to TRBD2. CDR3 length: 18 residues. Germline V gene sequence: CDR1 LGHNA, CDR2 YNFKEQ. V was clipped by 4 bases and J by 0 bases; unmatched bases: 5. The CDR3 sequence is CASSPGLAGGPSTDTQYF. The CDR3 DNA reads TGTGCCAGCAGCCCGGGACTAGCGGGGGGCCCTAGCACAGATACGCAGTATTTT.

The V call is TRBV4-3, the J call TRBJ1-2; possible D gene TRBD1, 5 bases. V was cut by 2 bases and J by 8 bases, with 18 bases left in between. Looked up from germline, CDR1 is LGHNA and CDR2 is YSLEER. This CDR3 is 15 amino acids long. CDR3 sequence reads: CASSQLAWDRGGYTF. For the CDR3, the DNA is TGCGCCAGCAGCCAATTGGCATGGGACCGTGGGGGCTACACCTTC.

V is TRBV9 and J is TRBJ1-2; perhaps TRBD1 as D (5 bases). This CDR3 spans 15 amino acids. The germline gives CDR1 SGDLS, CDR2 YYNGEE. Trimming pared 0 bases from V and 8 bases from J, leaving 17 bases between. CDR3 DNA: TGTGCCAGCAGCGTAGAGTTTGGGGACCTTCGGGGCTACACCTTC. It yields the protein CASSVEFGDLRGYTF.

The chain has TRBV29-1 and TRBJ1-1, with unresolved D. This CDR3 contains 12 residues. V was pared by 4 bases and J by 4 bases, with 10 bases between. The germline gives CDR1 SQVTM, CDR2 ANQGSEA. The CDR3 region has the DNA TGCAGCGTTGCTTTGGAGGGCACTGAAGCTTTCTTT. This sequence encodes CSVALEGTEAFF.

The V gene is TRBV29-1, the J gene TRBJ1-2, with D possibly matching TRBD1 (6 bases). V was shortened by 1 base and J by 7 bases, with 10 bases between the two germline ends. CDR3 length: 12 residues. Germline CDR1 is SQVTM and CDR2 is ANQGSEA. CDR3 DNA: TGCAGCGTTGAAGCGGGGGGCCCTGGCTACACCTTC. It yields the protein CSVEAGGPGYTF.

The chain employs TRBV19 and TRBJ2-4; 8 bases agree with TRBD1. Germline values: CDR1 LNHDA, CDR2 SQIVND (reference sequence). The length of the CDR3 is 17 residues. V lost 5 bases to trimming and J lost 0 bases; unmatched junction nucleotides: 9. Here the CDR3 reads CASSSGTGLIAKNIQYF. The CDR3 DNA follows: TGTGCCAGTAGTTCCGGGACAGGCCTAATAGCCAAAAACATTCAGTACTTC.

J is TRBJ2-7 and V is TRBV2; 8 nucleotides agree with TRBD2. J lost 2 bases, V lost 4 bases, and 7 bases had no gene match. This CDR3 is 15 amino acids long. Germline V CDR1 and CDR2: SNHLY, FYNNEI. In DNA, the CDR3 is TGTGCCAGCAGTGGAGCGGGAGTAGTCACCTACGAGCAGTACGTC. It yields the protein CASSGAGVVTYEQYV.

In its sample, this clone was seen once. V gene TRBV7-3 combines with J gene TRBJ2-1, with 7 bases fitting TRBD2. V dropped 0 bases and J dropped 9; count of bases not matched to a gene: 2. This CDR3 has 13 residues. Germline V gene lookup returns CDR1 SGHTA and CDR2 FQGTGA. CDR3 coding DNA: TGTGCCAGCAGCTTAACAGCGGGGAGTGAGCAGTTCTTC. As protein: CASSLTAGSEQFF.

V usage is TRBV27 and J usage is TRBJ2-7; D call uncertain. CDR3 length: 13 residues. In germline, CDR1 is MNHEY, CDR2 SMNVEV (reference sequence). V was trimmed by 4 bases and J by 2 bases, leaving 9 bases between them. For the CDR3, the DNA is TGTGCCAGCAGTTACGCAGCTGCCTACGAGCAGTACTTC. Translation gives CASSYAAAYEQYF.

The chain links TRBV5-1 to TRBJ1-3; possible D gene TRBD1, 6 bases. V shed 4 bases and J shed 0 bases, with 23 bases lying between them. The CDR3 is 19 residues long. The germline gives CDR1 SGHRS, CDR2 YFSETQ. The CDR3 sequence: CASSPGYYQGTGSGNTIYF. The CDR3 region has the DNA TGCGCCAGCAGCCCGGGATATTATCAGGGGACGGGCTCTGGAAACACCATATATTTT.

CDR3 nucleotides: TGTGCCATCAGTGAGTCGCCAGGGTCGAGCGGCCAGCCCCAGCATTTT. Translation gives CAISESPGSSGQPQHF. V and J are TRBV10-3 and TRBJ1-5; TRBD1 might be the D (5 bases). Germline V CDR1 and CDR2: ENHRY, SYGVKD. Deletions cut 0 bases from V and 7 bases from J, with 16 bases between. CDR3 length equals 16 residues.

The chain recombines TRBV6-5 with TRBJ2-1, with a weak D call TRBD2 (5 bases). Germline lookup yields CDR1 MNHEY and CDR2 SVGAGI. The CDR3 loop spans 12 amino acids. Trimming removed 4 bases from V and 8 bases from J, with 9 bases in between. DNA of the CDR3: TGTGCCAGCAGTTCCCTAGCAGATGAGCAGTTCTTC. Translation gives CASSSLADEQFF.

This clone showed up just once. The V gene is TRBV2, the J gene TRBJ2-3; D perhaps matches TRBD2 (5 bases). Germline lookup yields CDR1 SNHLY and CDR2 FYNNEI. The germline V and J ends were trimmed by 4 bases and 0 bases, with 11 bases remaining between them. This CDR3 is built from 15 residues. CDR3 region: CASSGTEDSTDTQYF. CDR3 sequence (DNA): TGTGCCAGCAGTGGGACTGAAGATAGCACAGATACGCAGTATTTT.